These 24 T cell receptor beta chains share one sample of origin, sequenced in a study of T cell clonotyping in hematopoietic cell transplantation. Sequencing used immunoSEQ multiplex PCR; TCRdb keeps in-frame clones, though not all of them. Of approximately 7,200 clones listed, around 91% were seen once; the top ten hold 4% to 5.5%. The source material was PBMCs, sampled 30 days after allogeneic stem cell transplant. The receptors come from a female patient aged 45-65 years who had an allogeneic stem cell transplant from an unrelated donor, so the T cells may come from the graft donor. Some clones in this sample may be carry-over from other donors' samples.

The chain combines TRBV7-9 with TRBJ2-7; TRBD1 agrees at 7 bases. V lost 4 bases and J lost 1; bases outside the gene matches: 1. This CDR3 region has 13 residues. In germline, CDR1 is SEHNR, CDR2 FQNEAQ (reference sequence). CDR3 loop: CASSWDSSYEQYV. CDR3 bases: TGTGCCAGCAGCTGGGACAGTTCCTACGAGCAGTACGTC.

Here the CDR3 reads CASSQQGGNTGELFF. The CDR3 DNA reads as TGTGCCAGCAGCCAACAGGGAGGGAACACCGGGGAGCTGTTTTTT. V and J are TRBV7-3 and TRBJ2-2, with D perhaps assigned TRBD1 or TRBD2 (6 bases each). V was pared by 5 bases and J by 1 base, with 11 bases between. This CDR3 comprises 15 residues. Germline V lookup: CDR1 SGHTA, CDR2 FQGTGA.

This clone was recorded once. The chain joins TRBV28 to TRBJ1-2, with D uncertain. V was pared by 6 bases and J by 4 bases, with 21 bases between. CDR1 is MDHEN, CDR2 SYDVKM, per germline. The CDR3 is 16 amino acids. CDR3 in DNA: TGTGCCAGCAGCCCCATGGGTTCTATGCAACTCTATGGCTACACCTTC. Protein product: CASSPMGSMQLYGYTF.

This chain links TRBV6-1 with TRBJ1-2; no clear D gene. V was shortened by 0 bases and J by 7 bases, with 9 bases between the two germline ends. The CDR3 has 13 amino acids. Germline V gene sequence: CDR1 MNHNS, CDR2 SASEGT. The CDR3, as DNA: TGTGCCAGCAGTGAAGCGCTTCGTATTGGCTACACCTTC. It specifies CASSEALRIGYTF.

This clone was picked up a small number of times. The CDR3 spells CAWSKGRTGAYNQPQHF. CDR3 nucleotide sequence: TGTGCCTGGAGTAAGGGTAGGACAGGGGCTTACAATCAGCCCCAGCATTTT. This chain links TRBV30 with TRBJ1-5, with 9 bases identical to TRBD1. Per germline, CDR1 GTSNPN and CDR2 SVGIG (reference sequence). The ends lost 2 bases at V and 3 bases at J; junction bases unmatched: 11. This CDR3 has 17 amino acids.

This chain links TRBV6-1 with TRBJ2-1, with 9 positions matching TRBD2. The CDR3 is 14 amino acids. V dropped 6 bases and J dropped 12; count of bases not matched to a gene: 12. The germline V gene has CDR1 MNHNS and CDR2 SASEGT. CDR3 bases: TGTGCCAGCAGCATGGGACTAGCTGCCGGGTGGCAGTTCTTC. This codes for CASSMGLAAGWQFF.

The chain is built from TRBV5-6 and TRBJ1-5, with 7 bases identical to TRBD1. With 4 bases clipped from V and 0 bases from J, the junction kept 4 bases outside the gene matches. CDR3 length equals 15 residues. Germline CDR1 SGHDT, CDR2 YYEEEE. The CDR3 here is CASSAGTVSNQPQHF. The CDR3 DNA sequence: TGTGCCAGCAGCGCAGGGACAGTTAGCAATCAGCCCCAGCATTTT.

The chain couples TRBV5-6 to TRBJ1-1; D gene uncertain. V gave up 0 bases and J gave up 7 bases, with 13 bases separating them. The CDR3 is made up of 14 amino acids. The V gene's germline CDR1 is SGHDT and CDR2 YYEEEE. CDR3: CASSLGETYGEAFF. The DNA of the CDR3 is TGTGCCAGCAGCTTGGGGGAGACCTATGGTGAAGCTTTCTTT.

The rearrangement uses TRBV19 and TRBJ2-1, with D perhaps matching TRBD1 or TRBD2 (5 bases each). This CDR3 region has 15 residues. The ends were cut back, 3 bases at V and 0 bases at J, with 9 bases in the middle. CDR1 is LNHDA, CDR2 SQIVND, per germline (reference sequence). CDR3 coding DNA: TGTGCCAGTAGTATCATGAGGGGCTCCTACAATGAGCAGTTCTTC. Translation: CASSIMRGSYNEQFF.

The J gene is TRBJ1-5, the V gene TRBV19; D not certain. The germline CDR1 and CDR2 sequences are LNHDA and SQIVND (reference sequence). V lost 3 bases and J lost 0, with 12 bases in between. The CDR3 is made up of 16 amino acids. The chain's CDR3 is CASSILSRPSNQPQHF. The CDR3 nucleotides read TGTGCCAGTAGTATCCTTTCCCGGCCTAGCAATCAGCCCCAGCATTTT.

The chain links TRBV19 to TRBJ1-6; no reliable D call. Trimming shortened V by 0 bases and J by 0 bases, and 9 bases separated the two germline ends. CDR3 length: 17 residues. The germline gives CDR1 LNHDA, CDR2 SQIVND (reference sequence). The CDR3 region is CASSIDMTSSYNSPLHF. DNA for the CDR3: TGTGCCAGTAGTATAGATATGACGAGCTCCTATAATTCACCCCTCCACTTT.

This chain joins TRBV4-2 and TRBJ2-7; 10 nucleotides align to TRBD1. CDR3 length equals 15 residues. J lost 2 bases, V lost 1 base, and 2 bases had no gene match. Germline V gene lookup returns CDR1 LGHNA and CDR2 YNFKEQ. CDR3 protein: CASSQGQGATYEQYF. CDR3 DNA: TGTGCCAGCAGCCAAGGACAGGGGGCGACCTACGAGCAGTACTTC.

This chain uses TRBV10-3 with TRBJ2-7, with 8 nucleotides matching TRBD1. The CDR3 is made up of 14 amino acids. Germline trimming cut 4 bases from V and 6 bases from J; bases unmatched to any gene: 8. Germline V gives CDR1 ENHRY, CDR2 SYGVKD. The CDR3 region is CAISGGQGAGEQYF. Written as DNA, the CDR3 is TGTGCCATCAGTGGAGGGCAGGGGGCTGGCGAGCAGTACTTC.

The count of this clone is one. The chain has TRBV5-4 and TRBJ2-7; D gene ambiguous. Germline CDR1 reads SGHNT; CDR2 reads YYREEE (reference sequence). The V end was cut by 0 bases, the J end by 5 bases, with 9 bases between. This CDR3 has 13 amino acids. The CDR3 sequence is CASSLESYDEQYF. CDR3 sequence (DNA): TGTGCCAGCAGCTTGGAAAGTTATGACGAGCAGTACTTC.

This chain connects TRBV2 to TRBJ1-2; D remains unclear. This CDR3 spans 11 amino acids. The germline V and J ends were trimmed by 3 bases and 7 bases, with 6 bases remaining between them. The germline CDR1 and CDR2 sequences are SNHLY and FYNNEI. The CDR3 coding sequence is TGTGCCAGCAGTGAGGCTCGTGGCTACACCTTC. As protein: CASSEARGYTF.

This clone came up a few times. This rearrangement joins TRBV7-3 to TRBJ2-3; weak D call: TRBD1 (6 bases). Deletions cut 4 bases from V and 6 bases from J, with 17 bases between. Germline CDR1 SGHTA, CDR2 FQGTGA. The CDR3 consists of 15 residues. This chain's CDR3 is CASSSPSQGMDTQYF. The CDR3, as DNA: TGTGCCAGCAGCTCCCCGTCCCAGGGGATGGATACGCAGTATTTT.

This clone appeared once. The rearrangement uses TRBV27 and TRBJ1-1; D unresolved. The V gene lost 6 bases and the J gene lost 9 bases, with 26 bases spanning the gap. The CDR3 extends over 16 amino acids. Looked up from germline, CDR1 is MNHEY and CDR2 is SMNVEV (reference sequence). DNA for the CDR3: TGTGCCAGCAGCTCTCCCTCAGGACGAGTAGGCACGCAAGCTTTCTTT. This encodes CASSSPSGRVGTQAFF.

The chain joins TRBV7-9 to TRBJ1-5; possibly TRBD1 for D (5 bases). The germline V gene has CDR1 SEHNR and CDR2 FQNEAQ (reference sequence). CDR3 length: 13 amino acids. Trimming took off 1 base at V and 7 bases at J, with 8 bases between the two ends. CDR3 bases: TGTGCCAGCAGCTTAGGTGCAGGGCAGCCCCAGCATTTT. Amino acids: CASSLGAGQPQHF.

The V and J genes are TRBV27 and TRBJ1-5, with D maybe TRBD1 (6 bases). Germline CDR1 is MNHEY and CDR2 is SMNVEV (reference sequence). The V and J ends lost 4 bases and 6 bases respectively, with 13 bases between them. This CDR3 has 14 residues. CDR3 nucleotide sequence: TGTGCCAGCAGTTGGGGGGCGGAGGGTCAGCCCCAGCATTTT. Its protein is CASSWGAEGQPQHF.

The chain links TRBV5-6 to TRBJ1-3, with D unclear. Germline values: CDR1 SGHDT, CDR2 YYEEEE. The CDR3 is 13 amino acids. V gave up 0 bases and J gave up 9 bases, with 10 bases separating them. In nucleotides, the CDR3 is TGTGCCAGCAGCTTGGATATCCTCTCCACCATATATTTT. Amino acid sequence: CASSLDILSTIYF.

A few counts support this clone. This chain uses TRBV7-9 with TRBJ1-2, with TRBD1 as a possible D gene (5 bases). V was pared by 1 base and J by 2 bases, with 14 bases between. The CDR3 is made up of 16 amino acids. Germline CDR1 and CDR2: SEHNR and FQNEAQ (reference sequence). CDR3 nucleotides: TGTGCCAGCAGCTTAGATGCGGGACGGTCGAACTATGGCTACACCTTC. Protein: CASSLDAGRSNYGYTF.

This CDR3 is CAWKDPWSQPQHF. In nucleotides, the CDR3 is TGTGCCTGGAAGGATCCTTGGAGTCAGCCCCAGCATTTT. The V call is TRBV30, the J call TRBJ1-5; D ambiguous. Between the trimmed V and J ends, which lost 4 bases and 6 bases, there was a span of 13 bases. CDR1 and CDR2 from the germline V gene are GTSNPN and SVGIG (reference sequence). This CDR3 spans 13 amino acids.

V and J are TRBV4-1 and TRBJ2-1; possible D gene TRBD1, 6 bases. V lost 1 base and J 4 bases, leaving 17 bases between the germline ends. Germline CDR1 reads MGHRA; CDR2 reads YSYEKL. CDR3 length: 17 amino acids. The CDR3 region is CASSQGGHPGIYNEQFF. For the CDR3, the DNA is TGCGCCAGCAGCCAAGGGGGACACCCGGGGATTTACAATGAGCAGTTCTTC.

For the CDR3, the DNA is TGTGCCAGCAGCAAGTCCCAAGAGACCCAGTACTTC. Its protein is CASSKSQETQYF. This rearrangement joins TRBV11-3 to TRBJ2-5; D remains ambiguous. Germline CDR1 reads SGHNT; CDR2 reads YENEEA. The CDR3 consists of 12 residues. V lost 5 bases and J 1 base, leaving 5 bases between the germline ends.